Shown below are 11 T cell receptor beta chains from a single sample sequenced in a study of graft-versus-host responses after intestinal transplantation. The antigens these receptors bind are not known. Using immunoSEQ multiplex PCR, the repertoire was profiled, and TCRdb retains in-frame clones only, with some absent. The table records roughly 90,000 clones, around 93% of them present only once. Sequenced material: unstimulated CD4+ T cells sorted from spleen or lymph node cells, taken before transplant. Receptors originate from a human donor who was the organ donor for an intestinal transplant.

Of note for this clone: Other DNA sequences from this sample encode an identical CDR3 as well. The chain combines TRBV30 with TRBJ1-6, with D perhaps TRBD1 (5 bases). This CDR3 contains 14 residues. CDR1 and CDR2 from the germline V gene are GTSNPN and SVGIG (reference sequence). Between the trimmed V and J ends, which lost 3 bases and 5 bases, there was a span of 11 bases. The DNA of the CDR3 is TGTGCCTGGAGGCAGGGTGCCGATAATTCACCCCTCCACTTT. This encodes CAWRQGADNSPLHF.

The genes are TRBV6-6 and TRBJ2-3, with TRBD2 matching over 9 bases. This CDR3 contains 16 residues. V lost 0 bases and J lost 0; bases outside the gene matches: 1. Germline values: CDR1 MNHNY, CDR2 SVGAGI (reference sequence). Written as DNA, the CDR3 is TGTGCCAGCAGTTACTCTACTAGCGGGAGCACAGATACGCAGTATTTT. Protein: CASSYSTSGSTDTQYF.

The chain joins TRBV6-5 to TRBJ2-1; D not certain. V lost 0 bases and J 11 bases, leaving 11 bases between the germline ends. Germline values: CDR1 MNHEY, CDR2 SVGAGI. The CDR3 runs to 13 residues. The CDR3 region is CASSYSLNGKQFF. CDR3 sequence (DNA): TGTGCCAGCAGTTACTCTCTCAATGGCAAGCAGTTCTTC.

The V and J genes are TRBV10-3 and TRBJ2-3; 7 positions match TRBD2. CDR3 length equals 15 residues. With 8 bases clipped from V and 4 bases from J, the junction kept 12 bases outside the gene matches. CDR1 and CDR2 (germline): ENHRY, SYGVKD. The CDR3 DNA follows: TGTGCCATCGGAGTGACTAGCAGGATAGCAGATACGCAGTATTTT. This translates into CAIGVTSRIADTQYF.

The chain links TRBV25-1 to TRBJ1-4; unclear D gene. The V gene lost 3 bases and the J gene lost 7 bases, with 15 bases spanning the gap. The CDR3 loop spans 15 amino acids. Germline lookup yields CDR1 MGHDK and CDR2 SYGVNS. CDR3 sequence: CASSDARAYGEKLFF. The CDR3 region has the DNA TGTGCCAGCAGTGACGCGAGGGCCTATGGTGAAAAACTGTTTTTT.

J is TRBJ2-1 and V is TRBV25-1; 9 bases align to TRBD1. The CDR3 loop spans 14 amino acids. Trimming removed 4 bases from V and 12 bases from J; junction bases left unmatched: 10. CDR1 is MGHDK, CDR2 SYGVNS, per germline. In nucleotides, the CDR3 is TGTGCCAGCAGTGCACAGGGGGCAGGGGTTGGGCAGTTCTTC. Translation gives CASSAQGAGVGQFF.

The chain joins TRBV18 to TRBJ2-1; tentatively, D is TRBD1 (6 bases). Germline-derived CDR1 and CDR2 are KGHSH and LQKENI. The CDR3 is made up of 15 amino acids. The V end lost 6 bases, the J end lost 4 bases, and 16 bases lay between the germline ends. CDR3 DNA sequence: TGTGCCAGCTCTGCGCGGACAGCCAAATACAATGAGCAGTTCTTC. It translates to CASSARTAKYNEQFF.

CDR3 sequence reads: CASSIGGSEGVFNEQFF. CDR3 nucleotide sequence: TGTGCCAGTAGTATTGGGGGATCAGAGGGGGTGTTCAATGAGCAGTTCTTC. This sequence joins TRBV19 and TRBJ2-1; possibly TRBD1 for D (6 bases). In germline, CDR1 is LNHDA, CDR2 SQIVND (reference sequence). V gave up 3 bases and J gave up 6 bases, with 21 bases separating them. The CDR3 is 17 residues long.

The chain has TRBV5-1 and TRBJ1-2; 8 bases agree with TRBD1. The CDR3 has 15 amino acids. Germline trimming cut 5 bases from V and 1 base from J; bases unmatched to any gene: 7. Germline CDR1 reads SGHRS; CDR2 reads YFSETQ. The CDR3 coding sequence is TGCGCCAGCAGGAGCCAGGGGGCGCTTAACTATGGCTACACCTTC. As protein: CASRSQGALNYGYTF.

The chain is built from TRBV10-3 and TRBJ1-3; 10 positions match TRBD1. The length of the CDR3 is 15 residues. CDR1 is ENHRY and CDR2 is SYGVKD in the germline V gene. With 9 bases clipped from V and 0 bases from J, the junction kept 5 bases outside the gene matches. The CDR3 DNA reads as TGTGCCATATGCCGGGACAGGGGCTCTGGAAACACCATATATTTT. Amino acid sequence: CAICRDRGSGNTIYF.

CDR3: CASSLSAGAFATQYF. Here the CDR3 DNA reads TGTGCCAGCAGTTTATCAGCGGGGGCCTTTGCGACCCAGTACTTC. The rearrangement joins TRBV27 to TRBJ2-5; 8 bases align to TRBD2. Germline CDR1 reads MNHEY; CDR2 reads SMNVEV (reference sequence). V was clipped by 0 bases and J by 7 bases; unmatched bases: 7. This CDR3 has 15 residues.